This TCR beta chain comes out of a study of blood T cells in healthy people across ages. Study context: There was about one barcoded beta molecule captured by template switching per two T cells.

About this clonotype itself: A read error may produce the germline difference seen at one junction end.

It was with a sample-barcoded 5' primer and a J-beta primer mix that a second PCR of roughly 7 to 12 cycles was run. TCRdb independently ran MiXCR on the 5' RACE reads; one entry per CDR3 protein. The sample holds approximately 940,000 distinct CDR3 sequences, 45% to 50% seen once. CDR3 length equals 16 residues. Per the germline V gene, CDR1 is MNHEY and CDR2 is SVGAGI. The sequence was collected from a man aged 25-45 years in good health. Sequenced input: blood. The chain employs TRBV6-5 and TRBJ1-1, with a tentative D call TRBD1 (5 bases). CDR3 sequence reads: CAGSYGGTLMNTEAFF. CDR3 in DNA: TGTGCCGGCAGTTACGGCGGGACCCTGATGAACACTGAAGCTTTCTTT.